The present entry profiles one T cell receptor (beta chain) with its context. Its target is unknown. The data derive from a study of early T cells in non-severe SARS-CoV-2 infection. The overall study: Unsorted whole-blood RNA was sequenced in bulk, leaving chains unpaired. Study observations and caveats: Matching against VDJdb likely underestimated virus-specific expansions, favoring anti-spike CD8.

One entry per CDR3 protein results from TCRdb running MiXCR on the 5' RACE reads. The sample lists approximately 45,000 distinct CDR3 sequences; about a tenth were seen once. Germline values: CDR1 DFQATT, CDR2 SNEGSKA (reference sequence). V lost 6 bases, J lost 2 bases, and 9 bases stayed unmatched. The length of the CDR3 is 15 residues. V and J are TRBV20-1 and TRBJ2-5; 10 bases agree with TRBD2. The sequenced sample consisted of whole blood. This clonotype originated in an adult who was a healthcare worker with PCR-confirmed SARS-CoV-2 infection or an uninfected control (not recorded which). The CDR3 sequence: CSALTSGVFQETQYF. The CDR3 nucleotides are TGCAGTGCCCTTACTAGCGGGGTATTTCAAGAGACCCAGTACTTC.